This T cell receptor (beta chain) was profiled in a study of T cell responses to AZD1222 COVID-19 vaccine. CDR1 is LGHNA, CDR2 YSLEER, per germline. CDR3 length: 16 amino acids. Trimming removed 1 base at V and 2 bases at J, with 11 bases between. Study-wide findings and caveats: The peak T cell response came first, and repertoires were sampled only after it. Spike-wide vaccine-associated CD4 TCRs dominated at 160-218 and 743-854.

Only in-frame clones appear in the TCRdb table, and some are missing; sequencing was by immunoSEQ multiplex PCR. The sample has more than 65,000 clones; approximately 83% are singletons. This clone was recorded a few times. Its antigen remains unknown. This sequence originates from an adult who received the AZD1222 COVID-19 vaccine. The sequencing here drew on peripheral blood, taken 28 days after the second AZD1222 dose. The J gene is TRBJ2-2, the V gene TRBV4-3; perhaps TRBD1 as D (6 bases). CDR3 sequence reads: CASSQGRGPNTGELFF. The CDR3 bases are TGCGCCAGCAGCCAAGGCAGGGGCCCCAACACCGGGGAGCTGTTTTTT.